This T cell receptor beta chain appears in the sequencing data of a study of blood T cell repertoires in COVID-19. Overall study: Sites in the United States, Italy and Spain provided acute and convalescent COVID-19 samples.

Authors' methods: From reference gene primer amplification, estimates of nucleated cell counts were derived. Generated by immunoSEQ multiplex PCR, the TCRdb table keeps only in-frame clones and is missing some. The V and J calls and clone size were taken over from that table, and D and trimming were inferred from the DNA. The sample gives 240,000 or so clones, around three quarters of which show up once; 3% to 3.5% is in the top ten. CDR1 and CDR2 from the germline V gene are GTSNPN and SVGIG (reference sequence). V shed 5 bases and J 3 bases; nucleotides not matched to a gene: 10. The CDR3 covers 15 residues.

The rearrangement uses TRBV30 and TRBJ2-7, with TRBD1 matching over 10 bases. This clonotype was sampled from a woman at least 80 years old with acute or convalescent COVID-19. The sequenced sample was peripheral blood. The CDR3 loop reads CAWDSLGDRGYEQYF. The CDR3, as DNA: TGTGCCTGGGACTCGCTAGGGGACAGGGGCTACGAGCAGTACTTC.